The next 14 T cell receptor beta chains were all read from a single sample in a study of identical twins. TCRdb reprocessed the 5' RACE reads with MiXCR, giving one entry per CDR3 protein. The data contain about 330,000 distinct CDR3 sequences, roughly an eighth of them singletons. The same sample was also studied in work on yellow fever vaccine responses in identical twins.

Sequenced: CD8+ T cells sorted from blood. The receptors originated from a woman younger than 35 in good health.

About this clonotype: A much bigger clone sits one base away, suggesting this may be a read error. The chain carries TRBV4-2 and TRBJ2-3; 8 nucleotides line up with TRBD2. The CDR3 runs to 14 residues. Germline values: CDR1 LGHNA, CDR2 YNFKEQ. CDR3 sequence (DNA): TGTGCCAGCAGCCATAAGCGGGAGTCAGATACGCAGAATTTT. Protein: CASSHKRESDTQNF.

This clonotype has just a few counts. This rearrangement joins TRBV2 to TRBJ2-7; the D gene is possibly TRBD2 (6 bases). CDR1 is SNHLY and CDR2 is FYNNEI in the germline V gene. V was trimmed by 2 bases and J by 0 bases, leaving 8 bases between them. The CDR3 totals 14 residues. CDR3 region: CASSESGVSYEQYF. The CDR3 DNA reads TGTGCCAGCAGTGAATCGGGAGTCTCCTACGAGCAGTACTTC. Supplemented by reference TRBV2 and TRBJ2-7, the full variable domain reads EPEVTQTPSHQVTQMGQEVILRCVPISNHLYFYWYRQILGQKVEFLVSFYNNEISEKSEIFDDQFSVERPDGSNFTLKIRSTKLEDSAMYFCASSESGVSYEQYFGPGTRLTVT.

The chain recombines TRBV29-1 with TRBJ2-3, with D unclear. Germline CDR1 reads SQVTM; CDR2 reads ANQGSEA. The CDR3 contains 14 residues. V was trimmed by 6 bases and J by 2 bases, leaving 15 bases between them. The CDR3 DNA follows: TGCAGCGTCCGAGGTGGGCGTCCCACAGATACGCAGTATTTT. The encoded protein is CSVRGGRPTDTQYF.

This clonotype appeared a few times. The rearrangement links TRBV28 to TRBJ2-7; D not certain. V was pared by 5 bases and J by 2 bases, with 13 bases between. Germline lookup yields CDR1 MDHEN and CDR2 SYDVKM. The CDR3 has 14 residues. The DNA of the CDR3 is TGTGCCAGCAGTCTTTACGAAGGGACCTACGAGCAGTACTTC. Translated, it gives CASSLYEGTYEQYF. The complete variable domain, with remaining parts taken from reference TRBV28 and TRBJ2-7, reads DVKVTQSSRYLVKRTGEKVFLECVQDMDHENMFWYRQDPGLGLRLIYFSYDVKMKEKGDIPEGYSVSREKKERFSLILESASTNQTSMYLCASSLYEGTYEQYFGPGTRLTVT.

This clonotype was recorded only once. The J gene is TRBJ2-7, the V gene TRBV7-8; D possibly matches TRBD1 or TRBD2 (5 bases each). This CDR3 has 15 amino acids. Germline values: CDR1 SGHVS, CDR2 FQNEAQ. Trimming stripped 2 bases from V and 6 bases from J, with 17 bases between. CDR3 DNA sequence: TGTGCCAGCAGCTTACGCCGAGGGGTTGCCGGCGAGCAGTACTTC. It is translated as CASSLRRGVAGEQYF.

This clonotype was seen a few times. This chain links TRBV6-2 or TRBV6-3 with TRBJ2-3; no clear D gene. Germline V CDR1 and CDR2: MNHEY, SVGEGT. The V end lost 7 bases, the J end lost 2 bases, and 13 bases lay between the germline ends. The CDR3 is made up of 14 amino acids. In nucleotides, the CDR3 is TGTGCCAGCACCAACGGAAGGCTCACAGATACGCAGTATTTT. It specifies CASTNGRLTDTQYF.

V and J are TRBV15 and TRBJ1-1; possibly TRBD1 for D (5 bases). Germline CDR1 is LNHNV and CDR2 is YYDKDF (reference sequence). This CDR3 region has 16 residues. V gave up 4 bases and J gave up 1 base, with 16 bases separating them. In DNA form, the CDR3 reads TGTGCCACCAGCAATTTGGGGGGGTCCCCGAACACTGAAGCTTTCTTT. It codes for CATSNLGGSPNTEAFF.

This clonotype was observed a few times. The chain recombines TRBV24-1 with TRBJ2-1, with 16 bases that match TRBD2. The J segment lost 4 bases and the V segment lost 4 bases, leaving 15 bases of the junction unmatched. The CDR3 is 21 amino acids. Germline V gene lookup returns CDR1 KGHDR and CDR2 SFDVKD. CDR3 in DNA: TGTGCCACCAGTGACCGCCCCGGGACTAGCGGGAGGGTCATCACTTACAATGAGCAGTTCTTC. Protein: CATSDRPGTSGRVITYNEQFF.

V is TRBV5-6 and J is TRBJ2-7, with a possible D match to TRBD1 (5 bases). Germline V gives CDR1 SGHDT, CDR2 YYEEEE. The ends were cut back, 0 bases at V and 3 bases at J, with 10 bases in the middle. CDR3 size: 14 residues. In DNA form, the CDR3 reads TGTGCCAGCAGCTTGGGAGGACACCACTACGAGCAGTACGTC. Its translation: CASSLGGHHYEQYV.

This clonotype was found many times. The rearrangement links TRBV7-8 to TRBJ2-3; 11 positions agree with TRBD2. Losses at the gene ends were 1 base for V and 4 bases for J; bases not matched to a gene: 13. Germline-derived CDR1 and CDR2 are SGHVS and FQNEAQ. The CDR3 sequence is 19 residues long. CDR3 in amino acids: CASSLGNGLAGVTADTQYF. The CDR3 DNA is TGTGCCAGCAGCTTAGGGAATGGACTAGCGGGTGTCACCGCAGATACGCAGTATTTT. The full variable domain, with the rest looked up from reference TRBV7-8 and TRBJ2-3, is GAGVSQSPRYKVAKRGQDVALRCDPISGHVSLFWYQQALGQGPEFLTYFQNEAQLDKSGLPSDRFFAERPEGSVSTLKIQRTQQEDSAVYLCASSLGNGLAGVTADTQYFGPGTRLTVL.

The chain joins TRBV5-5 to TRBJ2-7; D not resolved. CDR3 length equals 15 residues. Between the trimmed V and J ends, which lost 0 bases and 2 bases, there was a span of 12 bases. The germline V gene has CDR1 SGHKS and CDR2 YYEKEE (reference sequence). The CDR3 sequence is CASSLGSAEPYEQYV. The CDR3 region has the DNA TGTGCCAGCAGCTTGGGTTCGGCAGAGCCCTACGAGCAGTACGTC.

The V gene is TRBV24-1, the J gene TRBJ2-3; D might be TRBD2 (5 bases). Trimming cost V 3 bases and J 3 bases, with 15 bases left between them. This CDR3 contains 16 residues. CDR1 KGHDR and CDR2 SFDVKD come from the germline V gene. The CDR3 loop reads CATSDGAGPRTDTQYF. DNA of the CDR3: TGTGCCACCAGTGATGGTGCGGGCCCGCGAACAGATACGCAGTATTTT.

J is TRBJ2-7 and V is TRBV7-9; D not certain. This CDR3 spans 12 amino acids. Trimming took off 3 bases at V and 4 bases at J, with 7 bases between the two ends. Germline V gene data show CDR1 as SEHNR and CDR2 as FQNEAQ (reference sequence). CDR3 coding DNA: TGTGCCAGCAGCTTTCGGGCTTACGAGCAGTACGTC. Its protein is CASSFRAYEQYV.

V usage is TRBV27 and J usage is TRBJ1-2; D might be TRBD1 (6 bases). Between the trimmed V and J ends, which lost 5 bases and 4 bases, there was a span of 11 bases. Germline assignment: CDR1 MNHEY and CDR2 SMNVEV (reference sequence). The CDR3 covers 13 residues. CDR3 region: CASSPGAGYGYTF. The CDR3 nucleotides are TGTGCCAGCAGTCCGGGGGCAGGCTATGGCTACACCTTC.